This TCR beta chain was captured by sequencing in a study of tumor-infiltrating lymphocytes in localized non-small cell lung cancer (dated by TCRdb to the early 2020s). General notes on the study: Patients whose samples were collected after neoadjuvant chemotherapy, as well as both smokers and never-smokers and several histologies, were included in the cohort. Resected tumor tissue and uninvolved lung tissue described as non-adjacent to the tumor were contributed by each patient, with both tissues obtained from the same patient. Alongside flow cytometry, multiplex immunofluorescence, RNA-seq, exome sequencing and proteomics, TCR sequencing was applied to the same patients as one of several integrated assays. In total, the ICON cohort was made up of over a hundred surgical patients who had localized non-small cell lung cancer and whose tumors were resected. A total of 50 to 65 patients were included in the paired tumor versus uninvolved lung comparison of immunoSEQ T-cell fraction. The investigation overall reported the following: Different pieces of the same tissue were used for different assays, so technical variation could not be separated from intratumor heterogeneity. The TCR-derived T-cell fraction showed no difference between the flow cytometry-defined immunotypes IM1 (good prognosis) and IM2 (poor prognosis). Assay coverage varied across patients depending on available tissue quantity, so only a subset of the cohort had TCR sequencing. Consistent with immunofluorescence CD3 counts, TCRbeta sequencing supported greater T cell infiltration in tumors than in uninvolved lung tissue.

The first patient joined ICON in 2016, and enrollment wrapped up when the last patient was enrolled in late 2018. From a subcohort of 60 to 90 patients, fresh tumor and matched uninvolved tissue were collected for in-depth immune analyses, including TCR sequencing. No cell sorting was done, and TCR sequencing was instead run on DNA isolated from bulk tissue. This clone is termed hyperexpanded (1% or more). Its antigen is not yet known. No base quality information exists; no much larger clone differs at one position. The T-cell fraction in tumor and uninvolved lung tissue was obtained from TCR sequencing using the immunoSEQ assay. The original pipeline was this. To analyze survival, patients were divided into a high T-cell fraction group (upper tertile) and a low T-cell fraction group (lower two tertiles), and the two groups were compared using a log-rank test. A signed-rank test was used to test differences in T-cell fraction between paired tumor and uninvolved lung samples. TCRdb took over this immuneACCESS table, retaining in-frame rearrangements with V and J assigned. Such tables are incomplete; in checked studies, under half of the missing clones stem from an unresolved V gene, and the remainder is unexplained. That table furnishes V, J and clone size, whereas the DNA furnished D and trimming. A total of roughly 1,700 clones appear in this sample, over 30% of them only once. Of the sample, less than 15% is held by the ten largest clones.

The sample was uninvolved lung tissue not adjacent to the tumor. The sequence was obtained from a human donor with non-small cell lung cancer.

The nucleotides are TGTGCCAGCAGCCCTGGGACACTTTCCCAAGAGACCCAGTACTTC. Its protein product is CASSPGTLSQETQYF. The chain joins TRBV9 to TRBJ2-5; a tentative D call is TRBD1 (6 bases match). The V end loses 4 bases and the J end loses 1 base, and a stretch of 14 bases separates them. The germline V gene supplies CDR1 SGDLS and CDR2 YYNGEE. From its cysteine to its phenylalanine, the CDR3 spans 15 amino acids. Only CDR3 DNA is held: 45 bases, read in frame from base 1.